The 13 T cell receptor beta chains below come from one sample, sequenced in a study of CD4 T cells in relation to SARS-CoV-2 and coronaviruses. No antigens are known for them. The repertoire was sequenced with immunoSEQ multiplex PCR; TCRdb's copy has only in-frame clones and lacks some. The sample contains about 30,000 clones, approximately 76% of which appear only once. Before the COVID-19 pandemic, during about 2011-2019, CD4+ T cells were taken from unexposed donors. CD4+ T cells were isolated from the cells after 10 days of culture. Sequencing was done on a sample of CD4+ T cells from PBMCs, cultured in vitro. These receptors were obtained from a human donor in good health.

This clone was seen a few times. The rearrangement links TRBV5-4 to TRBJ1-2, with a weak D call TRBD1 (5 bases). Per the germline V gene, CDR1 is SGHNT and CDR2 is YYREEE (reference sequence). The V end lost 4 bases, the J end lost 7 bases, and 14 bases lay between the germline ends. The CDR3 covers 13 residues. CDR3 in DNA: TGTGCCAGCAGCACGGGTGGGGGGGGTGGCTACACCTTC. Encoded protein: CASSTGGGGGYTF.

The rearrangement joins TRBV6-1 to TRBJ2-7, with D possibly TRBD1 on 5 matching bases. V shed 2 bases and J shed 0 bases, with 11 bases lying between them. CDR1 and CDR2 from the germline V gene are MNHNS and SASEGT. This CDR3 contains 15 residues. The CDR3 region is CASSESWGPSYEQYF. The DNA for the CDR3 is TGTGCCAGCAGTGAATCGTGGGGCCCCTCCTACGAGCAGTACTTC.

This clone was seen a few times. The chain recombines TRBV7-9 with TRBJ2-3, with 8 bases aligning to TRBD2. V dropped 1 base and J dropped 14; count of bases not matched to a gene: 5. Germline assignment: CDR1 SEHNR and CDR2 FQNEAQ (reference sequence). This CDR3 has 12 residues. CDR3 loop: CASSLDSGAWYF. CDR3 DNA: TGTGCCAGCAGCTTAGATAGCGGGGCGTGGTATTTT.

The genes are TRBV5-6 and TRBJ2-3; possibly TRBD2 for D (7 bases). The CDR3 loop spans 18 amino acids. V lost 2 bases to trimming and J lost 0 bases, with 19 bases between them. Germline CDR1 reads SGHDT; CDR2 reads YYEEEE. The CDR3 DNA sequence: TGTGCCAGCAGCTTATCTAGGGGGGGGTCAACTAGCACAGATACGCAGTATTTT. Its translation: CASSLSRGGSTSTDTQYF.

This chain connects TRBV4-2 to TRBJ2-1, with D maybe TRBD2 (5 bases). Germline assignment: CDR1 LGHNA and CDR2 YNFKEQ. The CDR3 covers 14 residues. V lost 6 bases and J lost 6, with 15 bases in between. For the CDR3, the DNA is TGTGCCAGCAGTTCGTCGAGCGGCAGCAATGAGCAGTTCTTC. This codes for CASSSSSGSNEQFF.

The rearrangement joins TRBV7-2 to TRBJ2-6; TRBD1 agrees at 8 bases. Looked up from germline, CDR1 is SGHTA and CDR2 is FQGNSA. The CDR3 loop spans 17 amino acids. The V segment lost 4 bases and the J segment 1 base; nucleotides outside the gene matches: 6. The DNA of the CDR3 is TGTGCCAGCAGCTCGACAGGGGCCGGGTCTGGGGCCAACGTCCTGACTTTC. Its translation is CASSSTGAGSGANVLTF.

This sequence joins TRBV7-8 and TRBJ1-1; unclear D gene. Trimming removed 5 bases from V and 1 base from J, with 8 bases in between. CDR3 length: 13 residues. The germline V gene has CDR1 SGHVS and CDR2 FQNEAQ. CDR3 residues: CASSRRQNTEAFF. In DNA, the CDR3 is TGTGCCAGCAGCCGAAGACAGAACACTGAAGCTTTCTTT.

The chain employs TRBV30 and TRBJ1-1; D is undetermined. This CDR3 region has 11 residues. Germline CDR1 reads GTSNPN; CDR2 reads SVGIG (reference sequence). V lost 8 bases, J lost 3 bases, and 10 bases lay in between. CDR3 residues: CAATIDTEAFF. CDR3 DNA: TGTGCCGCAACCATCGACACTGAAGCTTTCTTT.

This chain connects TRBV4-2 to TRBJ2-7, with 12 bases aligning to TRBD2. Germline CDR1 reads LGHNA; CDR2 reads YNFKEQ. Trimming removed 3 bases from V and 0 bases from J; junction bases left unmatched: 0. The CDR3 has 15 residues. CDR3 region: CASSQTSGSSYEQYF. CDR3 in DNA: TGTGCCAGCAGCCAGACTAGCGGGAGCTCCTACGAGCAGTACTTC.

The chain couples TRBV11-2 to TRBJ2-7; tentative D call: TRBD2 (5 bases). The CDR3 has 14 amino acids. Germline assignment: CDR1 SGHAT and CDR2 FQNNGV. V dropped 0 bases and J dropped 4 bases, with 10 bases sitting between them. CDR3 region: CASSLDTGWYEQYF. CDR3 bases: TGTGCCAGCAGCTTAGACACGGGGTGGTACGAGCAGTACTTC.

The chain recombines TRBV4-3 with TRBJ1-2; 7 positions match TRBD1. The CDR3 is 16 amino acids. From germline, CDR1 is LGHNA and CDR2 YSLEER. The J segment lost 7 bases and the V segment lost 0 bases, leaving 11 bases of the junction unmatched. CDR3 in amino acids: CASSQDPTGKEGGYTF. For the CDR3, the DNA is TGCGCCAGCAGCCAAGATCCGACAGGGAAGGAGGGTGGCTACACCTTC.

The count of this clone is one. The genes are TRBV10-3 and TRBJ2-3; TRBD2 matches 13 bases. Germline CDR1 is ENHRY and CDR2 is SYGVKD. This CDR3 region has 16 residues. The junction had 9 bases not matched to a gene; V was cut back by 6 bases and J by 6 bases. This CDR3 reads CAIRFGTSGDLDTQYF. CDR3 bases: TGTGCCATCAGGTTTGGGACTAGCGGGGACTTGGATACGCAGTATTTT.

The rearrangement uses TRBV21-1 and TRBJ1-1; the listed D gene, TRBD1, was not tested against the DNA. TRBV21-1 is shown as a pseudogene. The CDR3 spans 15 residues. Written as DNA, the CDR3 is TGTGCCAGCAGCAAACGACGGGACAGTTTGACTGAAGCTTTCTTT. Its translation is CASSKRRDSLTEAFF.